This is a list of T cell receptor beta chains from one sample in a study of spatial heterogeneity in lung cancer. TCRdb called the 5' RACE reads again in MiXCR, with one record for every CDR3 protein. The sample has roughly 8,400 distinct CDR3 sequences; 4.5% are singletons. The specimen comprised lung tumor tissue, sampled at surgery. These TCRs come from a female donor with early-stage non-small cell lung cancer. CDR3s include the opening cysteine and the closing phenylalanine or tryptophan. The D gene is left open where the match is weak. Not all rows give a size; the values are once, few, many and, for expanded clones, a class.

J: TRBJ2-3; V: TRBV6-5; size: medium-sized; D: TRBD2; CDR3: CASRRLAGTDTQYF; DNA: TGTGCCAGCAGAAGACTAGCGGGAACAGATACGCAGTATTTT
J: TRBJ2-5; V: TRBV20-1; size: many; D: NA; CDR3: CSATLQGETQYF; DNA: TGCAGTGCTACGCTCCAGGGGGAGACCCAGTACTTC
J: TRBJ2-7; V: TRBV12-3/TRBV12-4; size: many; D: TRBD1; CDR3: CASSPAGRGRVGSYEQYF; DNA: TGTGCCAGCAGTCCAGCGGGCAGGGGGCGAGTAGGATCCTACGAGCAGTACTTC
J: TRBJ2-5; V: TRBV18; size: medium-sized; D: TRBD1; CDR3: CASSPRDRVQETQYF; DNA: TGTGCCAGCTCACCCCGGGACAGGGTTCAGGAGACCCAGTACTTC
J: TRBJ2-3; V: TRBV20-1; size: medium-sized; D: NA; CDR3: CSARGRGNTDTQYF; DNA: TGCAGTGCTAGAGGCAGGGGAAACACAGATACGCAGTATTTT
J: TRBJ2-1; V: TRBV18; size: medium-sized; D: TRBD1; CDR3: CASSGSPGQGNNEQFF; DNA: TGTGCCAGCTCGGGATCCCCGGGACAGGGGAACAATGAGCAGTTCTTC
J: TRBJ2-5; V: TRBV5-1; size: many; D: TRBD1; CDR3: CASSLAGTGARETQYF; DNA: TGCGCCAGCAGCTTGGCGGGTACAGGGGCTCGGGAGACCCAGTACTTC
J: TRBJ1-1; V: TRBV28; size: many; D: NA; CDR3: CASSFGAGRTEAFF; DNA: TGTGCCAGCAGTTTCGGGGCGGGAAGAACTGAAGCTTTCTTT
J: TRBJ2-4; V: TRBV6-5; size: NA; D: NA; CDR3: CASRTAMRDENIQYF; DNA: TGTGCCAGCAGAACCGCAATGAGGGATGAAAACATTCAGTACTTC
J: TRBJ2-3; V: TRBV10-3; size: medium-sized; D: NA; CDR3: CAISESDLNTDTQYF; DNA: TGTGCCATCAGTGAGTCAGACTTAAACACAGATACGCAGTATTTT
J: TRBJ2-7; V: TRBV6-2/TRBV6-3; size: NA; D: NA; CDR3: CASSYGGPWVEQYF; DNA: TGTGCCAGCAGTTACGGGGGACCATGGGTCGAGCAGTACTTC
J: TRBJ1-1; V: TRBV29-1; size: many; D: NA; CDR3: CSVGQGPFAEAFF; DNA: TGCAGCGTTGGCCAGGGCCCCTTCGCTGAAGCTTTCTTT
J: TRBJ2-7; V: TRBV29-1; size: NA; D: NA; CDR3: CSVAVRSYEQYF; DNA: TGCAGCGTTGCGGTACGATCCTACGAGCAGTACTTC
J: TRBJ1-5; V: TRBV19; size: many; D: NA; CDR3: CASNHRGRQPQHF; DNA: TGTGCCAGTAACCACCGGGGAAGACAGCCCCAGCATTTT
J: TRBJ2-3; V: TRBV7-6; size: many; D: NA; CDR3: CASSSRGSTDTQYF; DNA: TGTGCCAGCAGCTCCCGGGGCAGCACAGATACGCAGTATTTT
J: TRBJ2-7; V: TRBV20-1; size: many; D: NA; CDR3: CSAISGGDSYEQYF; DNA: TGCAGTGCTATTTCCGGCGGAGACTCCTACGAGCAGTACTTC
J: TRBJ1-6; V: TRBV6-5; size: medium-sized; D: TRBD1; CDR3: CASSYSRTGAGVSPLHF; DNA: TGTGCCAGCAGTTACTCAAGGACAGGGGCTGGGGTTTCACCCCTCCACTTT
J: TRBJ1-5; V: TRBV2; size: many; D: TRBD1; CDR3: CASTGTGDQPQHF; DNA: TGTGCCAGCACCGGGACAGGAGATCAGCCCCAGCATTTT
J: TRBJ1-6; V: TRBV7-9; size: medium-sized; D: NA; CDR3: CASSSQKGTPNQNSPLHF; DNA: TGTGCCAGCAGCTCCCAAAAGGGGACGCCAAACCAAAATTCACCCCTCCACTTT
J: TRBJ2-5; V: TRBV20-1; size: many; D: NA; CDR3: CSASTAQETQYF; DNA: TGCAGTGCCTCCACAGCCCAAGAGACCCAGTACTTC
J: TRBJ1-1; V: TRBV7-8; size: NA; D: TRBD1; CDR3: CASSSKGGARTEAFF; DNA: TGTGCCAGCAGCTCTAAAGGGGGCGCAAGGACTGAAGCTTTCTTT
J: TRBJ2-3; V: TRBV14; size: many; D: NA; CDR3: CASSKQLLSTDTQYF; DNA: TGTGCCAGCAGCAAGCAGCTGCTAAGCACAGATACGCAGTATTTT
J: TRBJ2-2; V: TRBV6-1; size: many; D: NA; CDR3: CASSGTPAGELFF; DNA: TGTGCCAGCAGTGGGACCCCTGCCGGGGAGCTGTTTTTT
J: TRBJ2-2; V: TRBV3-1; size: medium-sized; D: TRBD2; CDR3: CASSQLTSVNTGELFF; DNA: TGTGCCAGCAGCCAATTGACTAGCGTGAACACCGGGGAGCTGTTTTTT
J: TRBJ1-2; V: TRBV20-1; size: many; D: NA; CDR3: CSATTANYGYTF; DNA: TGCAGTGCTACCACGGCTAACTATGGCTACACCTTC
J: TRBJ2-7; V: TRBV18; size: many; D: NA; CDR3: CASSPRRGGDSYEQYF; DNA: TGTGCCAGCTCACCCAGAAGAGGAGGGGACTCCTACGAGCAGTACTTC
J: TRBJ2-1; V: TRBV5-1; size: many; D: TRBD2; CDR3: CASSITTSGGWNEQFF; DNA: TGCGCCAGCAGCATTACGACTAGCGGGGGTTGGAATGAGCAGTTCTTC
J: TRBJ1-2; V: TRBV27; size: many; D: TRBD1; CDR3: CASSRLGTGRYGYTF; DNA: TGTGCCAGCAGTAGACTTGGGACAGGACGCTATGGCTACACCTTC
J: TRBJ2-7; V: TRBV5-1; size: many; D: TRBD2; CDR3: CASSLAGGPGEQYF; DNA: TGCGCCAGCAGCTTGGCGGGAGGGCCCGGCGAGCAGTACTTC
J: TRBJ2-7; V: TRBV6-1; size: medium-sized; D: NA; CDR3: CASSRTLYEQYF; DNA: TGTGCCAGCTCCAGGACCCTCTACGAGCAGTACTTC
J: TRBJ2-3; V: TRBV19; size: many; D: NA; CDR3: CASSISSSTDTQYF; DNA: TGTGCCAGTAGTATCAGCAGTAGCACAGATACGCAGTATTTT
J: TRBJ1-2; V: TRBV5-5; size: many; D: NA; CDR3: CASSLFRFLAGYTF; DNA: TGTGCCAGCAGCTTATTCCGCTTTTTGGCCGGCTACACCTTC
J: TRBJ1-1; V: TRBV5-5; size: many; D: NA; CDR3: CASTLAGGEVNTEAFF; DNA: TGTGCCAGCACCCTGGCGGGGGGCGAGGTGAACACTGAAGCTTTCTTT
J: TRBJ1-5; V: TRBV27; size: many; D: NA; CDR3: CASSSRPPYSNQPQHF; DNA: TGTGCCAGCAGTTCCAGACCGCCGTATAGCAATCAGCCCCAGCATTTT
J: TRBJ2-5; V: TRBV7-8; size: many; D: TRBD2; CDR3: CASSLYEGGPGTQYF; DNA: TGTGCCAGCAGCTTATATGAGGGAGGGCCAGGGACCCAGTACTTC
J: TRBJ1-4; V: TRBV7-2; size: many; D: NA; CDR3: CASSLAGTFGEKLFF; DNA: TGTGCCAGCAGCTTAGCCGGGACATTTGGTGAAAAACTGTTTTTT
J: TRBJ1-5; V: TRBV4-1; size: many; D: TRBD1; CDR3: CASSLQPGQGGQPQHF; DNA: TGCGCCAGCAGCCTACAGCCGGGACAGGGAGGTCAGCCCCAGCATTTT
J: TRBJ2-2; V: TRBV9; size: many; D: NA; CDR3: CASSSQGGKNTGELFF; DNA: TGTGCCAGCAGCTCCCAGGGGGGAAAGAACACCGGGGAGCTGTTTTTT
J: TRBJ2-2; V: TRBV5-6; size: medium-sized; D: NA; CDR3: CASSYVGELFF; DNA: TGTGCCAGCAGCTATGTCGGGGAGCTGTTTTTT
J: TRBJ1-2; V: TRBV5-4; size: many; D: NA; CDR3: CASSWGYGTDYGYTF; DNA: TGTGCCAGCAGCTGGGGGTATGGGACCGACTATGGCTACACCTTC
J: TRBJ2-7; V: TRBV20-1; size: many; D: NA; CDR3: CSASLPDYEQYF; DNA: TGCAGTGCTAGCCTTCCAGACTACGAGCAGTACTTC
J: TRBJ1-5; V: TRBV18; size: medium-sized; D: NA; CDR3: CASSPSRNNQPQHF; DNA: TGTGCCAGCTCACCTAGCAGGAATAATCAGCCCCAGCATTTT
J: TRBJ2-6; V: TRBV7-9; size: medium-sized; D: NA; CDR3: CASSLEGFGANVLTF; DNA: TGTGCCAGCAGCTTAGAGGGTTTTGGGGCCAACGTCCTGACTTTC
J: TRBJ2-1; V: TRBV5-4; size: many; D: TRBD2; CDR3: CASSFGAGLNNEQFF; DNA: TGTGCCAGCAGCTTTGGAGCGGGACTAAACAATGAGCAGTTCTTC